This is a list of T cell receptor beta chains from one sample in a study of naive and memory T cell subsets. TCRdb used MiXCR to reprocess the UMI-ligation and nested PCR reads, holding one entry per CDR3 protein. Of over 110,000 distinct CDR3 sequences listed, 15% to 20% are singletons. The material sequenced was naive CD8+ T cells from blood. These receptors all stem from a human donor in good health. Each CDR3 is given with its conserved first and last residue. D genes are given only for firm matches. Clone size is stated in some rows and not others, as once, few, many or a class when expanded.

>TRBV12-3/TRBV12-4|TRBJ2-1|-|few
CASSLGAGPGNEQFF
TGTGCCAGCAGTTTAGGGGCAGGCCCGGGCAATGAGCAGTTCTTC
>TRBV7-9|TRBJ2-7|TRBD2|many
CASSLSGNGYEQYF
TGTGCCAGCAGCTTGAGCGGGAATGGCTACGAGCAGTACTTC
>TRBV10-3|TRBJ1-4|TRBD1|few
CAISERQGADEKLFF
TGTGCCATCAGTGAGCGACAGGGGGCCGATGAAAAACTGTTTTTT
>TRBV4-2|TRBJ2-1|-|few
CASSQDEGQNYNEQFF
TGTGCCAGCAGCCAAGATGAGGGTCAAAACTACAATGAGCAGTTCTTC
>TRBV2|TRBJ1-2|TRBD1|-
CASSEPTKQGIYGYTF
TGTGCCAGCAGTGAACCGACAAAACAGGGGATCTATGGCTACACCTTC
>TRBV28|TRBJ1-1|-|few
CASTDVENTEAFF
TGTGCCAGCACGGACGTGGAGAACACTGAAGCTTTCTTT
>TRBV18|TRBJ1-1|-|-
CASSRQQDPEAFF
TGTGCCAGCTCACGACAGCAGGATCCAGAAGCTTTCTTT
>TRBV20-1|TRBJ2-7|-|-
CSARDMGDHEQYF
TGCAGTGCTAGAGATATGGGGGACCACGAGCAGTACTTC
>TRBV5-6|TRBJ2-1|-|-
CASSLVVVDEQFF
TGTGCCAGCAGCTTGGTTGTAGTCGATGAGCAGTTCTTC
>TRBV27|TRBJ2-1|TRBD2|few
CASSLSSGRGNEQFF
TGTGCCAGCAGTTTATCTAGCGGGCGAGGCAATGAGCAGTTCTTC
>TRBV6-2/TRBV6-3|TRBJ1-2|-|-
CASSYSGSGQGGYTF
TGTGCCAGCAGTTACTCGGGATCAGGGCAAGGCGGCTACACCTTC
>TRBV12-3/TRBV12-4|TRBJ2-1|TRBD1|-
CASTPGTGIYNEQFF
TGTGCCAGCACCCCCGGGACAGGGATCTACAATGAGCAGTTCTTC
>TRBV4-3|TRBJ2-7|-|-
CASSQDSVSASSYEQYF
TGCGCCAGCAGCCAAGATAGCGTTAGCGCTAGCTCCTACGAGCAGTACTTC
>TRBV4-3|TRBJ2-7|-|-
CASSQRRASSYEQYF
TGCGCCAGCAGCCAAAGAAGGGCTAGCTCCTACGAGCAGTACTTC
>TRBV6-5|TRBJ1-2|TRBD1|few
CASSYSGQGAGYTF
TGTGCCAGCAGTTACAGTGGGCAGGGGGCTGGCTACACCTTC
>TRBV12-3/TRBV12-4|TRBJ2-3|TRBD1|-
CASSPSGTGTDTQYF
TGTGCCAGCAGTCCCTCCGGGACAGGGACAGATACGCAGTATTTT
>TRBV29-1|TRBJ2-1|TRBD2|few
CSVEGSGRAFYNEQFF
TGCAGCGTTGAAGGGTCTGGGAGGGCCTTCTACAATGAGCAGTTCTTC
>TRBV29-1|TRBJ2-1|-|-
CSVEDWSSYNEQFF
TGCAGCGTTGAGGACTGGAGCTCCTACAATGAGCAGTTCTTC
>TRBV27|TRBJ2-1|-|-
CASMFGVEQFF
TGTGCCAGCATGTTCGGGGTTGAGCAGTTCTTC
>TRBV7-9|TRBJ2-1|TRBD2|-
CASSSIAGELEQFF
TGTGCCAGCAGCTCCATAGCGGGAGAGCTTGAGCAGTTCTTC
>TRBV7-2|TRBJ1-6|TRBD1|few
CASSEWDSLNSPLHF
TGTGCCAGCAGCGAGTGGGACAGTCTGAATTCACCCCTCCACTTT
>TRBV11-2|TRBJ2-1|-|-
CASSQPTSHGTHEQFF
TGTGCCAGCAGCCAGCCCACGTCCCACGGGACGCATGAGCAGTTCTTC
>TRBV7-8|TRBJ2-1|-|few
CASMSSSYNEQFF
TGTGCCAGCATGTCCAGCTCCTACAATGAGCAGTTCTTC
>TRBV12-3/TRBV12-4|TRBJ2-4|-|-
CASSLMWADPSKNIQYF
TGTGCCAGCAGTTTAATGTGGGCGGACCCGAGCAAAAACATTCAGTACTTC
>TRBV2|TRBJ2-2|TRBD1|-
CASGTGALGGELFF
TGTGCCAGCGGGACAGGGGCTCTAGGGGGGGAGCTGTTTTTT
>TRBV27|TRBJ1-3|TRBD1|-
CASRETGGPGNTIYF
TGTGCCAGCAGGGAGACAGGGGGCCCTGGAAACACCATATATTTT
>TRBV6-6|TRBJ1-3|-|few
CASSLSLGYTIYF
TGTGCCAGCAGTTTAAGCTTGGGGTACACCATATATTTT
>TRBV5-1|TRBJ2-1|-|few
CASSLAAGSYNEQFF
TGCGCCAGCAGCTTGGCAGCCGGCTCCTACAATGAGCAGTTCTTC
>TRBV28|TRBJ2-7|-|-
CASSLGGGSEQYF
TGTGCCAGCAGTTTAGGGGGCGGAAGCGAGCAGTACTTC
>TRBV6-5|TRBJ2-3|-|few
CASSWDPIGPDTQYF
TGTGCCAGCAGTTGGGACCCGATTGGACCAGATACGCAGTATTTT
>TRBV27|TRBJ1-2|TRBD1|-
CASRPKGAIGLGYGYTF
TGTGCCAGCAGACCCAAGGGGGCCATTGGTTTGGGTTATGGCTACACCTTC
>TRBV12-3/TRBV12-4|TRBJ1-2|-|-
CASSRDETANYGYTF
TGTGCCAGCAGCCGAGACGAAACAGCTAACTATGGCTACACCTTC
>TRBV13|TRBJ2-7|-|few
CASSARDFLEEQYF
TGTGCCAGCAGCGCGCGGGACTTCCTGGAGGAGCAGTACTTC
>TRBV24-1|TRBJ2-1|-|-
CATSERRGRQFF
TGTGCCACCAGTGAACGGCGGGGCAGGCAGTTCTTC
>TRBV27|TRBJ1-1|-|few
CASSLGPGGTEAFF
TGTGCCAGCAGTCTCGGACCAGGAGGGACTGAAGCTTTCTTT
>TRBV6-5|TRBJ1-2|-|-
CASSPAPYGYTF
TGTGCCAGCAGTCCTGCACCCTATGGCTACACCTTC
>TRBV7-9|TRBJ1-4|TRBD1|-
CASSLVGGTNEKLFF
TGTGCCAGCAGCTTAGTAGGGGGCACTAATGAAAAACTGTTTTTT
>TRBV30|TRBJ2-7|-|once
CAWSGQLLPYEQYF
TGTGCCTGGAGTGGACAGCTTCTTCCCTACGAGCAGTACTTC
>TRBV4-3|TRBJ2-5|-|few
CASSQSGRRDQETQYF
TGCGCCAGCAGCCAAAGCGGCAGAAGGGACCAAGAGACCCAGTACTTC
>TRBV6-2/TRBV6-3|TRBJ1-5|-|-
CASSFTDGGARPQHF
TGTGCCAGCAGTTTCACGGACGGAGGGGCAAGGCCCCAGCATTTT
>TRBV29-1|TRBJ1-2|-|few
CSVEDPGQNYGYTF
TGCAGCGTTGAAGATCCGGGACAAAACTATGGCTACACCTTC
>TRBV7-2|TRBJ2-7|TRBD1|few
CASSPDREIYEQYF
TGTGCCAGCAGCCCAGACAGGGAGATATACGAGCAGTACTTC
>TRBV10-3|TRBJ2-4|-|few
CAISEMGAGNIQYF
TGTGCCATCAGTGAGATGGGGGCAGGAAACATTCAGTACTTC
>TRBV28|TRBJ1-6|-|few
CASRSDSSIGSYNSPLHF
TGTGCCAGCAGATCAGATAGCTCTATTGGCTCCTATAATTCACCCCTCCACTTT
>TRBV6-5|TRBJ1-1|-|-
CASSYTEQTEAFF
TGTGCCAGCAGTTACACGGAACAGACTGAAGCTTTCTTT
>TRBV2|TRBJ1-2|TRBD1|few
CASSETGSLYGYTF
TGTGCCAGCAGTGAGACAGGGAGCTTGTACGGCTACACCTTC
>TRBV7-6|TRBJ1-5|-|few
CASSLLAGDSNQPQHF
TGTGCCAGCAGCTTACTTGCAGGGGATAGCAATCAGCCCCAGCATTTT
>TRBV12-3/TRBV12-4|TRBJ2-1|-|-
CASSLVGAYNEQFF
TGTGCCAGCAGTTTAGTCGGGGCCTACAATGAGCAGTTCTTC
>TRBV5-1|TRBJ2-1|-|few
CASSPESGSYNEQFF
TGCGCCAGCAGCCCGGAAAGCGGATCCTACAATGAGCAGTTCTTC
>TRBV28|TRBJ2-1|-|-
CASRRDYNEQFF
TGTGCCAGCAGGAGAGATTACAATGAGCAGTTCTTC
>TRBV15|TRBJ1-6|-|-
CATSRGATVSSPLHF
TGTGCCACCAGCAGAGGAGCAACAGTATCTTCACCCCTCCACTTT
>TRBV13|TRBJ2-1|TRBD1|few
CASSPDNYPGQKTFGSYNEQFF
TGTGCCAGCAGCCCTGATAATTACCCGGGACAGAAGACTTTCGGCTCCTACAATGAGCAGTTCTTC
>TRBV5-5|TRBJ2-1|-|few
CASSLQGRSDEQFF
TGTGCCAGCAGCTTGCAGGGGCGGTCGGATGAGCAGTTCTTC
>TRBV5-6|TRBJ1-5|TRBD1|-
CASSLEGDSRQPQHF
TGTGCCAGCAGCTTGGAGGGGGACAGTCGGCAGCCCCAGCATTTT
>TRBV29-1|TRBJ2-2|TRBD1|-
CSVQGATGELFF
TGCAGCGTTCAGGGGGCCACCGGGGAGCTGTTTTTT
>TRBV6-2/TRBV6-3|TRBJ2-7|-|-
CASSRGTENYEQYF
TGTGCCAGCAGCCGCGGGACAGAAAACTACGAGCAGTACTTC
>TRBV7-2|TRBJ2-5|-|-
CASSGDIETQYF
TGTGCCAGCAGCGGGGATATAGAGACCCAGTACTTC
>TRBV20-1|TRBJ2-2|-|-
CSAPLGELFF
TGCAGTGCCCCCCTCGGGGAGCTGTTTTTT
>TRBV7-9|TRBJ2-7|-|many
CASSLGAGNEQYF
TGTGCCAGCAGCTTAGGGGCAGGGAACGAGCAGTACTTC
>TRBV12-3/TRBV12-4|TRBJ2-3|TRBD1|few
CASSSRQGDTQYF
TGTGCCAGCAGTTCTCGACAGGGGGATACGCAGTATTTT